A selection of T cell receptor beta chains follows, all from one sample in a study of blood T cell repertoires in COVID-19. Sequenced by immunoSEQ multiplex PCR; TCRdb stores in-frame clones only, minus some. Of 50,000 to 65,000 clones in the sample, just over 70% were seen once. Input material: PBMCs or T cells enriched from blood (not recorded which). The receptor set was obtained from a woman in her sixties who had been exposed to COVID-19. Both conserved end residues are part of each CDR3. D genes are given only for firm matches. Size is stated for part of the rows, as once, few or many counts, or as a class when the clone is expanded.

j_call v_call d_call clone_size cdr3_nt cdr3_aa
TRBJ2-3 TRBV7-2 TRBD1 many TGTGCCAGCAGCAAACAAAGGGGGCTGAGAGATACGCAGTATTTT CASSKQRGLRDTQYF
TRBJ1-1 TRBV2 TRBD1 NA TGTGCCAGCACCCACGACCCGGGACAGGGCTGGGGTGAAGCTTTCTTT CASTHDPGQGWGEAFF
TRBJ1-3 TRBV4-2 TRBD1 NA TGTGCCAGCAGCCAAGATAGAGGGGGCAGAAACACCATATATTTT CASSQDRGGRNTIYF
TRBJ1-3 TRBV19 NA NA TGTGCCGGCGGGTCTGGAAACACCATATATTTT CAGGSGNTIYF
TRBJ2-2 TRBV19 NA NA TGTGCCAGTAGTATGAGGTCCGGGGAGCTGTTTTTT CASSMRSGELFF
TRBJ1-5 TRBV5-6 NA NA TGTGCCAGCAGCTCGTATAGCAATCAGCCCCAGCATTTT CASSSYSNQPQHF
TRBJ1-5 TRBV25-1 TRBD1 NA TGTGCCAGCAGTACGACAGGGAGCAATCAGCCCCAGCATTTT CASSTTGSNQPQHF
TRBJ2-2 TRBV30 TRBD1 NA TGTGCCTGGAGACAGGGGGCTATGGTCGGTGGGACCGGGGAGCTGTTTTTT CAWRQGAMVGGTGELFF
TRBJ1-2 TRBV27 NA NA TGTGCCAGCAGTCAGGGTCTGTGGTATGGCTACACCTTC CASSQGLWYGYTF
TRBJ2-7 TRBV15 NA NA TGTGCCACCAGCGAAGGCCGGGAAAGGCAGTACTTC CATSEGRERQYF
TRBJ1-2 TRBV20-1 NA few TGCAGTGCTAGTCAGGGGAACTATGGCTACACCTTC CSASQGNYGYTF
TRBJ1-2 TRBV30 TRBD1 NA TGTGCCTGGAGTGTACAGGGGGGCGAGGACTATGGCTACACCTTC CAWSVQGGEDYGYTF
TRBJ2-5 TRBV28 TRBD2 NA TGTGCCAGCAGTAAGCCCGGGGGGTTGGTGACCCAGTACTTC CASSKPGGLVTQYF
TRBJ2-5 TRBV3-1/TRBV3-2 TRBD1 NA TGTGCCAGCAGCAGGGGGCAGGGGTTCATCCAAGAGACCCAGTACTTC CASSRGQGFIQETQYF
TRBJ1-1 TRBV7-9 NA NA TGTGCCAGCAGCCAAATTTCACAGGGTAATCCTGAAGCTTTCTTT CASSQISQGNPEAFF
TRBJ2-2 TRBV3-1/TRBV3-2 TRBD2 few TGTGCCAGCAGCCCTCGACTAGCGGGGGGTACCGGGGAGCTGTTTTTT CASSPRLAGGTGELFF
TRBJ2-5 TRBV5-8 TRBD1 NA TGTGCCAGCAGCTTAAACAGGGGGCAAAGGGAGACCCAGTACTTC CASSLNRGQRETQYF
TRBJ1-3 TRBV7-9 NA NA TGTGCCAGCAGCCCAAACCCAGTCATCGGAAACACCATATATTTT CASSPNPVIGNTIYF
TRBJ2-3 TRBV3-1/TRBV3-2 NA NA TGTGCCAGCAGCCAAGATTCTAGTCGGTACACAGATACGCAGTATTTT CASSQDSSRYTDTQYF
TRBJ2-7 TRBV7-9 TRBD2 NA TGTGCCAGCAGCTTCAGACTAGCGGGAGGTTACGAGCAGTACTTC CASSFRLAGGYEQYF
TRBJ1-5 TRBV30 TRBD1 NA TGTGCCTGGAGTAGGAGACAGGGGGACGGGGGCAATCAGCCCCAGCATTTT CAWSRRQGDGGNQPQHF
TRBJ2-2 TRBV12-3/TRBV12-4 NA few TGTGCCAGCAGCGGGGGATTTGGTGGGGAGCTGTTTTTT CASSGGFGGELFF
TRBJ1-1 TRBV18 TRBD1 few TGTGCCAGCTCACCACTGGGACAGGGCGACACTGAAGCTTTCTTT CASSPLGQGDTEAFF
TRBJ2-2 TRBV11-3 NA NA TGTGCCAGCAGCCAACAGGGACCCGGGGAGCTGTTTTTT CASSQQGPGELFF
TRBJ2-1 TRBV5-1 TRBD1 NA TGCGCCAGCAGCATGGGACAGGGGGCGGGCGATGAGCAGTTCTTC CASSMGQGAGDEQFF
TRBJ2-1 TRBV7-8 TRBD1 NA TGTGCCAGCAGCCCCAGACAGGGGCGCAATGAGCAGTTCTTC CASSPRQGRNEQFF
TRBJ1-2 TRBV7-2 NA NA TGTGCCAGCAGCTTAGGGCCCTCTAGGGGCGGCTATGGCTACACCTTC CASSLGPSRGGYGYTF
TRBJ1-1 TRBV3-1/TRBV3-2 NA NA TGTGCCAGCAGCCCCCGTCCAGGGACTGAAGCTTTCTTT CASSPRPGTEAFF
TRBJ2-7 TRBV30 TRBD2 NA TGTGCCTGGGAAAGCGGGAGTGACGAGCAGTACTTC CAWESGSDEQYF
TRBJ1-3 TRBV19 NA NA TGTGCCAGTAGTATGGGGGGGAGAGTCTTCTCTGGAAACACCATATATTTT CASSMGGRVFSGNTIYF
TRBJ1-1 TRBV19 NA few TGTGCCAGTAGCCCGACGGGGATGGGGACTGAAGCTTTCTTT CASSPTGMGTEAFF
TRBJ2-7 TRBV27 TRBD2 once TGTGCCAGCAGCCTTTCGGGGTGGGAGGGACCCTACGAGCAGTACTTC CASSLSGWEGPYEQYF
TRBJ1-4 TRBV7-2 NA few TGTGCCAGCAGCTTAGTGGGGACAACTGAAAAACTGTTTTTT CASSLVGTTEKLFF
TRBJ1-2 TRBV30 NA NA TGTGCCAAGCTAGGGGGGGGCTATGGCTACACCTTC CAKLGGGYGYTF
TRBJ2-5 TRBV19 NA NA TGTGCCAGTAGTAGAGGCCTCATGGAGACCCAGTACTTC CASSRGLMETQYF
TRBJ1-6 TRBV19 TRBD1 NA TGTGCCAGTAGTTCCCGGGACAGGGGAATCTCTTCACCCCTCCACTTT CASSSRDRGISSPLHF
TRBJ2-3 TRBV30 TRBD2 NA TGTGCCTGGAGTCATGGACTAGCGGGGGGCACAGATACGCAGTATTTT CAWSHGLAGGTDTQYF
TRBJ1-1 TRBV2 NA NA TGTGCCAGCAGTGACGGGGTAGACAACACTGAAGCTTTCTTT CASSDGVDNTEAFF
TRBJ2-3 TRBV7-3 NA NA TGTGCCAGCAGCCCCATGCCCCGAGGGTCCACAGATACGCAGTATTTT CASSPMPRGSTDTQYF
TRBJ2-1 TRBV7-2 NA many TGTGCCAGCAGCTGGACTATCGATTTTCGCGATGAGCAGTTCTTC CASSWTIDFRDEQFF
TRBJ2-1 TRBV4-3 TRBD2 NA TGCGCCAGCAGCCAAGATCGGAGACTAGCCTCTCAGTTCTTC CASSQDRRLASQFF
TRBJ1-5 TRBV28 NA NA TGTGCCAGCAGCTCTACCGGCCAAGGAGGCAATCAGCCCCAGCATTTT CASSSTGQGGNQPQHF
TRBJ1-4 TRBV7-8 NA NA TGTGCCAGCAGCACCGAGGGTTTTGGGGAAAAACTGTTTTTT CASSTEGFGEKLFF
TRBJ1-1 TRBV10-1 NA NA TGCGCCAGCAGTGAGCAGCGGTTGGGGGCCAAAGCTTTCTTT CASSEQRLGAKAFF
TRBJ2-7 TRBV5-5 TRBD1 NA TGTGCCAGCAGCTTGGGCGACAGGGGTTCTCGGTACTTC CASSLGDRGSRYF
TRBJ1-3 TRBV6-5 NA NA TGTGCCAGCAGTTCATCCAAACACTCTGGAAACACCATATATTTT CASSSSKHSGNTIYF
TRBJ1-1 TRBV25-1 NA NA TGTGCCAGCAGTGAAGGATCCAGGCGAAACACTGAAGCTTTCTTT CASSEGSRRNTEAFF
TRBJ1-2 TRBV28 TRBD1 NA TGTGCCAGCAGTTTTTGGGACAGGGAGGTTGGCTACACCTTC CASSFWDREVGYTF
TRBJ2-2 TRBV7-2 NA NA TGTGCCAGCAGCCCGTTCGGCCCGACACAATACACCGGGGAGCTGTTTTTT CASSPFGPTQYTGELFF
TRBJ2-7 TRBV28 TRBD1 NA TGTGCCAGCAGTATCGCCGGGACAGCCTCCTACGAGCAGTACTTC CASSIAGTASYEQYF
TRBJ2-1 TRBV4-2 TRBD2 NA TGTGCCAGCAGCCATCTAGCGGGGGGGCGGATTGAGCAGTTCTTC CASSHLAGGRIEQFF
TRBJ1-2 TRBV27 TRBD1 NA TGTGCCAGCAGGATACGGACAGGGGAAGGCTACACCTTC CASRIRTGEGYTF
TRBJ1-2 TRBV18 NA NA TGTGCCAGCTCCCCAACGGGGGAATATGGCTACACCTTC CASSPTGEYGYTF
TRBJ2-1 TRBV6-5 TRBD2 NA TGTGCCAGCCGACTAGCGGCCGGGGAGTTCTTC CASRLAAGEFF
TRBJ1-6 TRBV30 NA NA TGTGCCTGGAGGAGTGGGGCTATTGTGGACTATAATTCACCCCTCCACTTT CAWRSGAIVDYNSPLHF
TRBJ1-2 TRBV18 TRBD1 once TGTGCCAGCTCACCAATACAGGGGGCAGGTGATGGCTACACCTTC CASSPIQGAGDGYTF
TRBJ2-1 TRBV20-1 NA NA TGCAGTGCTAGTCAACGGTTCGATGAGCAGTTCTTC CSASQRFDEQFF
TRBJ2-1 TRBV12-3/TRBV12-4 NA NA TGTGCCAGCAGTCTAAACAATGAGCAGTTCTTC CASSLNNEQFF